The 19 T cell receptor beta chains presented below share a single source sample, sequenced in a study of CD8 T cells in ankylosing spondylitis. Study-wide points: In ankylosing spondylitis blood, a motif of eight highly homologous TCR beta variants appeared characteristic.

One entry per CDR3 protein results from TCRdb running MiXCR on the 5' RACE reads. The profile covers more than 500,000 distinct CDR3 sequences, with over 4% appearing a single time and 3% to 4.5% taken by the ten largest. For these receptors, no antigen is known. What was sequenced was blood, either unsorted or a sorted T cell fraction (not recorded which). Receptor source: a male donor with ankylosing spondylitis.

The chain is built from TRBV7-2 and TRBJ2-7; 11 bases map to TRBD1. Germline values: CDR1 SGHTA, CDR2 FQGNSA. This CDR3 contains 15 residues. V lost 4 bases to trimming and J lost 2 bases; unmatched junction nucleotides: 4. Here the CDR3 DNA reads TGTGCCAGCAGCTCTGGACAGGGGGCAACCTACGAGCAGTACTTC. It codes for CASSSGQGATYEQYF.

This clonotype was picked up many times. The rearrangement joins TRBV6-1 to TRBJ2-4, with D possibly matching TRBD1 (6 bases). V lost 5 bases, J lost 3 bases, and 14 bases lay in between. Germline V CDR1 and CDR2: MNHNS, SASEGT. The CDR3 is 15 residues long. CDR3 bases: TGTGCCAGCAGTCCATACCGGGACAACAAAAACATTCAGTACTTC. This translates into CASSPYRDNKNIQYF.

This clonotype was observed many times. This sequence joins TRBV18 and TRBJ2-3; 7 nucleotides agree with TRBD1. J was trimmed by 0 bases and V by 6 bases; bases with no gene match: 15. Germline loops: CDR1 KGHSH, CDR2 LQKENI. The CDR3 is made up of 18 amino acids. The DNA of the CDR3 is TGTGCCAGCTCTACTTTCGGTTCTGGGACAGTAAGCACAGATACGCAGTATTTT. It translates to CASSTFGSGTVSTDTQYF.

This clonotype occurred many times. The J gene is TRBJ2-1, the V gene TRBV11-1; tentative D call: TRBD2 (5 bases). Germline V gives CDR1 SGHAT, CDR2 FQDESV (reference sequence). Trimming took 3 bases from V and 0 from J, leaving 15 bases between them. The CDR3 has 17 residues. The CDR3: CASSFPRGGSSYNEQFF. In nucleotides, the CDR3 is TGTGCCAGCAGCTTTCCCCGGGGTGGTAGCTCCTACAATGAGCAGTTCTTC. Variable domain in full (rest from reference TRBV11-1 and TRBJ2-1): EAEVAQSPRYKITEKSQAVAFWCDPISGHATLYWYRQILGQGPELLVQFQDESVVDDSQLPKDRFSAERLKGVDSTLKIQPAELGDSAMYLCASSFPRGGSSYNEQFFGPGTRLTVL.

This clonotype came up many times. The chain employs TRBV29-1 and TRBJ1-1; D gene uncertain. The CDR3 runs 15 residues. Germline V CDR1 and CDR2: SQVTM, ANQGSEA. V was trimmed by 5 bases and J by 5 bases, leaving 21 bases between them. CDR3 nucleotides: TGCAGCGTTAATTATGATACTATGAAGAGGACTGAAGCTTTCTTT. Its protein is CSVNYDTMKRTEAFF. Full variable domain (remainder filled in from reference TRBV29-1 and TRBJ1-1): SAVISQKPSRDICQRGTSLTIQCQVDSQVTMMFWYRQQPGQSLTLIATANQGSEATYESGFVIDKFPISRPNLTFSTLTVSNMSPEDSSIYLCSVNYDTMKRTEAFFGQGTRLTVV.

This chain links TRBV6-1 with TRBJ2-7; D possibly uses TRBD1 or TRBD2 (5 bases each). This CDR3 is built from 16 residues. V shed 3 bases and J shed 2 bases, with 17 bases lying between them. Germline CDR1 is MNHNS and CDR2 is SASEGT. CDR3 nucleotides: TGTGCCAGCAGTGACGTCGGGGCCAGGGATGCCTACGAGCAGTACTTC. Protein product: CASSDVGARDAYEQYF.

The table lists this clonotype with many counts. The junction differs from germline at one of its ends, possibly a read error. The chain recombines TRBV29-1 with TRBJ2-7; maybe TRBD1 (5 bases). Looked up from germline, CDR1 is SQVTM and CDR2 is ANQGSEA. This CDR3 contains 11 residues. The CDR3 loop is CSASTWAGQGF. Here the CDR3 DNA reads TGCAGCGCCTCAACTTGGGCAGGGCAAGGGTTC.

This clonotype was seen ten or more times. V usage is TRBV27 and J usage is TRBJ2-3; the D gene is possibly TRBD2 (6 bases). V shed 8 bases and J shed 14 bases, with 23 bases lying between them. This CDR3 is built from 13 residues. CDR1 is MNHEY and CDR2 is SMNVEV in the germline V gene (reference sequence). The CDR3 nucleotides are TGTGCCAGCCAGGGACTCCCAGCGTGGGGCGTGTATTTT. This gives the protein CASQGLPAWGVYF.

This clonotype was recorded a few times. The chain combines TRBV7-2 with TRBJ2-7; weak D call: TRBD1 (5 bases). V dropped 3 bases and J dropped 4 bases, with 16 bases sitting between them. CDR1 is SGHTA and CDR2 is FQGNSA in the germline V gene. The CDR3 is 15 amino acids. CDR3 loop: CASSFGMSGSYEQYF. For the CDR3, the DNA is TGTGCCAGCAGCTTTGGGATGTCAGGGTCGTACGAGCAGTACTTC.

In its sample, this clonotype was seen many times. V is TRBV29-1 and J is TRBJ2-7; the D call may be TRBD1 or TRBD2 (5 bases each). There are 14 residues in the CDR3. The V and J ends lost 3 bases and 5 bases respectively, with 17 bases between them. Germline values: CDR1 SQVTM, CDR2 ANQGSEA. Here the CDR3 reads CSVDGGGAKDEQYF. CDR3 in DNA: TGCAGCGTTGATGGTGGGGGAGCAAAGGACGAGCAGTACTTC.

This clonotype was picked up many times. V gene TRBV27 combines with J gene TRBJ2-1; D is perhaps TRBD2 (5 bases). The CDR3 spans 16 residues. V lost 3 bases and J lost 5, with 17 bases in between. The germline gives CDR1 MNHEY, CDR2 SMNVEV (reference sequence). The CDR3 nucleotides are TGTGCCAGCAGTTTTCCCGGGATAAGGTGGGACAATGAGCAGTTCTTC. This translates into CASSFPGIRWDNEQFF.

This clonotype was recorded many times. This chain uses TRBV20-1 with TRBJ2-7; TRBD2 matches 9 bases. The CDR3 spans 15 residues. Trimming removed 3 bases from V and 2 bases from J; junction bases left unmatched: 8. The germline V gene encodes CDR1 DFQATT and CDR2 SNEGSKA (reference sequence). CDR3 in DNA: TGCAGTGCTAGCCGTTGGCTAGCGGGAACCTACGAGCAGTACTTC. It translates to CSASRWLAGTYEQYF.

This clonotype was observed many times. The CDR3 sequence: CSARLPGLVSNEQFF. CDR3 DNA sequence: TGCAGTGCTAGGCTTCCGGGACTAGTAAGCAATGAGCAGTTCTTC. The chain is built from TRBV20-1 and TRBJ2-1; 8 bases map to TRBD2. V shed 3 bases, J shed 6 bases, and the junction held 10 bases outside the gene matches. CDR3 size: 15 residues. Looked up from germline, CDR1 is DFQATT and CDR2 is SNEGSKA (reference sequence).

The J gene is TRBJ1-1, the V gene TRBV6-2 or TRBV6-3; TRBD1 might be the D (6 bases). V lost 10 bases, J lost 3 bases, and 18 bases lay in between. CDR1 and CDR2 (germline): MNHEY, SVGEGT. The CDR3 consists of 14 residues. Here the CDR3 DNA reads TGTGCCACCCACGGACAGCCGGTGTACACTGAAGCTTTCTTT. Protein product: CATHGQPVYTEAFF.

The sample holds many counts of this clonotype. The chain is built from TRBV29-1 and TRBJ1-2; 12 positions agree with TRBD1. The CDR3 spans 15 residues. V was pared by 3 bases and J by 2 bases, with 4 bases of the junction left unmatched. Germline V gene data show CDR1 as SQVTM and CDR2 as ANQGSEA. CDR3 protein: CSVEGGQGANYGYTF. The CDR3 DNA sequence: TGCAGCGTTGAGGGGGGACAGGGGGCCAACTATGGCTACACCTTC.

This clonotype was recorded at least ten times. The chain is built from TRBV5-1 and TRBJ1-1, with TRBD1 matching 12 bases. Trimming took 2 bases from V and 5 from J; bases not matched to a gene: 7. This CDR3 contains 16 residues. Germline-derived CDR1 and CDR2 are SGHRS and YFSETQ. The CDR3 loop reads CASSFKGQGAGTEAFF. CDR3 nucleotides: TGCGCCAGCAGCTTTAAGGGACAGGGGGCAGGGACTGAAGCTTTCTTT.

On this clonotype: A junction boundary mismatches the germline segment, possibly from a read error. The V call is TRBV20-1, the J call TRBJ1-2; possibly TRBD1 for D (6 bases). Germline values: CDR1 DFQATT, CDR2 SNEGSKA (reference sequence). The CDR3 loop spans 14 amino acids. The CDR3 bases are TGCAGTCCTAGGGGGAGGGGTGAGAGCTATGGCTACACCTTC. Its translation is CSPRGRGESYGYTF.

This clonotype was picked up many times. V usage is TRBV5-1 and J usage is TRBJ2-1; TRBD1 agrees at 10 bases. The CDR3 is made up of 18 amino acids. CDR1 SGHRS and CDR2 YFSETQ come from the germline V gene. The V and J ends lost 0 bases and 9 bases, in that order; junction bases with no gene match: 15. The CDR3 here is CASSLGDRDRGWLTEQFF. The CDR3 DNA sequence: TGCGCCAGCAGCTTGGGGGACCGGGACAGGGGATGGCTTACTGAGCAGTTCTTC.

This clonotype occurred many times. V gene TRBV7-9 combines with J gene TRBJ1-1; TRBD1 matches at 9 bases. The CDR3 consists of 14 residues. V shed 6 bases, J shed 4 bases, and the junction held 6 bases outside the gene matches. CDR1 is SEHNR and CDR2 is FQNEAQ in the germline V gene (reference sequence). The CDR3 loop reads CASRTGGFGTEAFF. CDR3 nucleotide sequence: TGTGCCAGCAGGACAGGGGGTTTCGGCACTGAAGCTTTCTTT.